This paragraph covers one T cell receptor (beta chain) sequence. Its antigen is unknown. This entry is derived from a study of cytomegalovirus exposure and HLA in healthy donors. The PCR employed 60 Vbeta primers together with 13 Jbeta primers. In the original processing: Unique TCR beta chains numbered about 72 million in a later analysis, with approximately 10 million shared. Sequencing used immunoSEQ multiplex PCR; TCRdb keeps in-frame clones, though not all of them. D and trimming were read from the DNA, whereas the V and J calls and clone size are those reported in that table. The data contain 100,000 to 120,000 clones, roughly 15% of them singletons. Study results and limitations: Researchers counted roughly 150 TCR beta chains as cytomegalovirus-associated.

The clonotype comes from a female donor in good health and CMV-seronegative. Material: PBMCs.

The CDR3 DNA sequence: TGTGCCAGCAGCTCACAGGGGGCGTACGAGCAGTACTTC. This gives the protein CASSSQGAYEQYF. The chain employs TRBV7-2 and TRBJ2-7; 9 bases are a match to TRBD1. J was trimmed by 4 bases and V by 4 bases; bases with no gene match: 2. CDR1 and CDR2 from the germline V gene are SGHTA and FQGNSA. The CDR3 totals 13 residues.